This T cell receptor (beta chain) was retrieved from a study of T cells expressing NK-cell markers. As for the study in general: Of eight sequenced donors, seven were HCMV-seropositive and one HCMV-seronegative.

The CDR3 has 11 amino acids. Germline-derived CDR1 and CDR2 are SEHNR and FQNEAQ (reference sequence). In the case of this clonotype: Its cognate antigen is unknown.

Study-wide results and limits: Whether expanded NKG2C+ T cell clones recognized HCMV stayed uncertain. Researchers report these clonotypes also headed the CD3+CD56-NKG2C+ fraction in four donors.

The TCR beta cDNA came from 5'RACE template switching with UMIs. TCRdb reprocessed the 5' RACE reads and keeps a single row for each CDR3 protein, giving no DNA. The sample includes roughly 110,000 distinct CDR3 sequences. This clonotype originated in a woman aged 18-70 years in good health. This rearrangement joins TRBV7-9 to TRBJ1-1; as DNA is missing, the TRBD1 call by TCRdb cannot be tested. Sample: blood T cells: a sorted CD56 or NKG2C T cell subset, CD4+ or CD8+ T cells, or bulk PBMC T cells (not recorded which). The CDR3 here is CASSRGQEAFF.